This passage covers 2 T cell receptor beta chains from one sample sequenced in a study of T cell responses to AZD1222 COVID-19 vaccine. Some clones are missing from TCRdb's copy, which holds only in-frame ones; the method was immunoSEQ multiplex PCR. In the table there are over 100,000 clones, roughly nine tenths of which are singletons. The starting material was peripheral blood, obtained on day 0 of AZD1222 vaccination. These receptors were taken from an adult in good health.

The chain has TRBV6-1 and TRBJ1-3; D remains ambiguous. The germline gives CDR1 MNHNS, CDR2 SASEGT. Trimming pared 0 bases from V and 4 bases from J, leaving 13 bases between. CDR3 length: 16 residues. The CDR3, as DNA: TGTGCCAGCAGTGAAGCGCTAATCACGGGGGGAAACACCATATATTTT. This codes for CASSEALITGGNTIYF.

The gene calls are TRBV7-9 and TRBJ2-3, with TRBD2 matching 12 bases. The J segment lost 4 bases and the V segment lost 2 bases, leaving 13 bases of the junction unmatched. The CDR3 consists of 19 residues. The germline V gene encodes CDR1 SEHNR and CDR2 FQNEAQ (reference sequence). The CDR3 sequence: CASSLRLAGVWSVADTQYF. CDR3 DNA: TGTGCCAGCAGCTTAAGACTAGCGGGAGTCTGGTCCGTAGCAGATACGCAGTATTTT.